Below are 3 T cell receptor beta chains sequenced from a single sample in a study of CD8+ T cells in alopecia areata. After isolation, RNA underwent reverse transcription to generate cDNA as the sequencing template. Sequencing used immunoSEQ multiplex PCR; TCRdb keeps in-frame clones, though not all of them. The sample carries 110,000 to 150,000 clones, around 58% recorded once. The sample was CD4+ T cells sorted from blood, taken at week 0. Receptors originate from a human donor with alopecia areata.

This sequence joins TRBV6-6 and TRBJ1-1, with D perhaps matching TRBD1 (6 bases). Germline CDR1 reads MNHNY; CDR2 reads SVGAGI (reference sequence). The V and J ends lost 0 bases and 6 bases respectively, with 14 bases between them. The CDR3 runs to 15 residues. The CDR3 nucleotides read TGTGCCAGCAGTTACTCGGGTGGGGGCCTTGCTGAAGCTTTCTTT. Translation gives CASSYSGGGLAEAFF.

This clone appeared once. The J gene is TRBJ1-6, the V gene TRBV2, with D possibly TRBD1 on 6 matching bases. V was clipped by 6 bases and J by 9 bases, with 15 bases between them. Germline V gene data show CDR1 as SNHLY and CDR2 as FYNNEI. The CDR3 is 14 residues long. The CDR3 DNA is TGTGCCAGCAGGCTAGACAGGATCGGTTCACCCCTCCACTTT. This gives the protein CASRLDRIGSPLHF.

A few counts support this clone. The CDR3 loop reads CASADAWRGTGELFF. CDR3 sequence (DNA): TGTGCCAGCGCTGATGCTTGGCGGGGGACCGGGGAGCTGTTTTTT. The chain carries TRBV25-1 and TRBJ2-2, with 7 bases aligning to TRBD2. Losses at the gene ends were 8 bases for V and 5 bases for J; bases not matched to a gene: 11. The CDR3 loop spans 15 amino acids. Looked up from germline, CDR1 is MGHDK and CDR2 is SYGVNS.